Listed below are T cell receptor beta chains from one sample, sequenced in a study of blood T cell repertoires in COVID-19. Sequenced by immunoSEQ multiplex PCR; TCRdb stores in-frame clones only, minus some. Of roughly 87,000 clones in the sample, around 89% are singletons; the top ten hold around 0.44%. Material for sequencing was peripheral blood. The source of these receptors is a man aged 55 to 70 with acute or convalescent COVID-19. Both conserved end residues are part of each CDR3. Clone size is shown for a subset of rows, as once, few, many or a class of expanded clone.

-,TRBJ2-2,TRBV29-1,CSVGHGGGAGELFF
-,TRBJ1-2,TRBV4-2,CASSLNRDRGYTF
-,TRBJ1-2,TRBV7-9,CASSSGDREGSF
-,TRBJ2-2,TRBV10-1,CARSRGGTGELFF
-,TRBJ1-5,TRBV7-9,CASSSGQGPSYSNQPQHF
-,TRBJ2-4,TRBV5-1,CASSLAQKNIQYF
-,TRBJ2-1,TRBV10-2,CASSASTEQFF
-,TRBJ1-2,TRBV7-9,CASSSTGGFVGYTF
-,TRBJ1-3,TRBV15,CATSRDVRQDLSGNTIYF
-,TRBJ2-5,TRBV7-2,CASGGNQETQYF
few,TRBJ1-5,TRBV30,CAWSQGPHQPQHF
once,TRBJ2-1,TRBV6-2/TRBV6-3,CASSYPRLAGLNEQFF
-,TRBJ2-3,TRBV5-1,CASSLVGGSTDTQYF
-,TRBJ2-3,TRBV7-2,CASSLTGTGGHTQYF
-,TRBJ2-2,TRBV3-1/TRBV3-2,CASSLRTSGYTGELFF
-,TRBJ1-2,TRBV27,CASSSSSRGWDGYTF
once,TRBJ2-7,TRBV2,CASSEKGLAIFYEQYF
-,TRBJ1-1,TRBV7-3,CASSPNRGRNTEAFF
-,TRBJ1-2,TRBV5-1,CASSYGGQGNGYTF
-,TRBJ2-7,TRBV5-6,CASSPLGGEQYF
-,TRBJ2-3,TRBV5-1,CASSHEVAGYTDTQYF
-,TRBJ2-5,TRBV6-5,CASSYRGQETQYF
-,TRBJ1-2,TRBV30,CAWRGQGASDGYTF
-,TRBJ1-1,TRBV5-6,CASRTRGLTEAFF
-,TRBJ1-6,TRBV5-4,CASSVQGQGNSPLHF
once,TRBJ2-1,TRBV6-5,CATWGLAGIEQFF
-,TRBJ2-3,TRBV19,CASSILGGGTDTQYF
-,TRBJ2-1,TRBV4-1,CASSISSGGAYNEQFF
-,TRBJ1-2,TRBV28,CASRDAPYGYTF
once,TRBJ1-6,TRBV5-1,CASSLSWNSPLHF
-,TRBJ1-1,TRBV4-1,CASSPLRGSNTEAFF
-,TRBJ2-7,TRBV7-9,CASSLVARSYEQYF
-,TRBJ2-3,TRBV5-1,CASSLGRGISPMGTDTQYF
once,TRBJ1-6,TRBV10-1,CASSDSGTGESPLHF
-,TRBJ2-5,TRBV18,CASSLGQEETQYF
-,TRBJ1-2,TRBV5-4,CAGQDRGGYGYTF
-,TRBJ2-7,TRBV19,CASSIAGGEGYEQYF